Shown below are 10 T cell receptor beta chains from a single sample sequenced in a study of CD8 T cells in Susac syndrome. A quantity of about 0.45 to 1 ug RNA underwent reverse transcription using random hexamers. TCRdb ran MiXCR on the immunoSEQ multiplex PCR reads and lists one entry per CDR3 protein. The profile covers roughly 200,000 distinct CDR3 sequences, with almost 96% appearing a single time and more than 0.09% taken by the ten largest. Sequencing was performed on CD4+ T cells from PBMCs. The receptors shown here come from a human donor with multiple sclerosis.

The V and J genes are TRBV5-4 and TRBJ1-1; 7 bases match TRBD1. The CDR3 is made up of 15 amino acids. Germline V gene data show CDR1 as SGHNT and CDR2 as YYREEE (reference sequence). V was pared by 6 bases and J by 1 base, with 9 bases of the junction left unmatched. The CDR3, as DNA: TGTGCCAGCAACCCGACAGGGACAAGGAACACTGAAGCTTTCTTT. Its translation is CASNPTGTRNTEAFF.

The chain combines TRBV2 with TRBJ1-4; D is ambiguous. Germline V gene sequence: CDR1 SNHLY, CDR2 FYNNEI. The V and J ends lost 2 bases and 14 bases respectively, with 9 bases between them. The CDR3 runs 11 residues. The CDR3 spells CASSEQAKLFF. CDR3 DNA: TGTGCCAGCAGTGAACAGGCTAAGCTGTTTTTT. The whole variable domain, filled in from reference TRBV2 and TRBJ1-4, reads EPEVTQTPSHQVTQMGQEVILRCVPISNHLYFYWYRQILGQKVEFLVSFYNNEISEKSEIFDDQFSVERPDGSNFTLKIRSTKLEDSAMYFCASSEQAKLFFGSGTQLSVL.

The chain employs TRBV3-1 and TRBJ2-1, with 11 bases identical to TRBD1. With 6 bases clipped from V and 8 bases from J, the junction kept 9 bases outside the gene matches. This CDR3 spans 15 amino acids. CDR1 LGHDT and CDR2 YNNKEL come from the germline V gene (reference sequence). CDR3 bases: TGTGCCAGCAGTCTCGGGACAGGGGGTGTCGATGAGCAGTTCTTC. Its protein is CASSLGTGGVDEQFF.

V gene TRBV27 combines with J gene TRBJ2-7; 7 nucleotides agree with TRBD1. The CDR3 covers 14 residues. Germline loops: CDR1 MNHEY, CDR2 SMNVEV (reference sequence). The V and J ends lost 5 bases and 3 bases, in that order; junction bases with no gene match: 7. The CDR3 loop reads CASSPGQILYEQYF. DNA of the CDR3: TGTGCCAGCAGTCCGGGACAGATCCTCTACGAGCAGTACTTC.

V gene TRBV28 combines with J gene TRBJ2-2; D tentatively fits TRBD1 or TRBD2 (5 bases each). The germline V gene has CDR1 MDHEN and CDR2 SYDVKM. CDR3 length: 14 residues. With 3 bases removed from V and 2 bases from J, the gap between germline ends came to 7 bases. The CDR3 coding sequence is TGTGCCAGCAGTTTGGGGGACAACACCGGGGAGCTGTTTTTT. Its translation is CASSLGDNTGELFF.

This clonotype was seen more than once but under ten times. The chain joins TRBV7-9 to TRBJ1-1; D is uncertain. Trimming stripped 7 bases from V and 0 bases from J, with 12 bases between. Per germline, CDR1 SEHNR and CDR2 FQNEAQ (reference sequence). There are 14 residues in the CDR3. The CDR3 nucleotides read TGTGCCAGCACCCTGGGAAGCTTGAACACTGAAGCTTTCTTT. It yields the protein CASTLGSLNTEAFF.

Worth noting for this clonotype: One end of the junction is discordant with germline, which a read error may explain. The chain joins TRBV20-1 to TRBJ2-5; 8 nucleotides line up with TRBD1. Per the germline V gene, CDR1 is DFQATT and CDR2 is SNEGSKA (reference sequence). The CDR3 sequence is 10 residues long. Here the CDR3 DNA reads TGCAGTGCAATGGGACAGGCCTACAACTTC. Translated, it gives CSAMGQAYNF.

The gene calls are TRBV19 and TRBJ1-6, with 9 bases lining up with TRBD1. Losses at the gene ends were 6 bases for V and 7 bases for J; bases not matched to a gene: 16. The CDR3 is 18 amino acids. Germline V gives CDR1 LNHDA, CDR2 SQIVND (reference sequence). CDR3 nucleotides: TGTGCCAGTAGCAACCGATGGCCGAACGGACAGGGGAATTCACCCCTCCACTTT. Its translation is CASSNRWPNGQGNSPLHF.

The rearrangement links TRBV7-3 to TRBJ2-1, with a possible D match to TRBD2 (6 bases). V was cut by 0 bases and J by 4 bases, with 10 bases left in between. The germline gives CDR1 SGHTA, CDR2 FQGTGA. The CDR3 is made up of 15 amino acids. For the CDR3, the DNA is TGTGCCAGCAGCTTAACGTCTAGCGCTTACAATGAGCAGTTCTTC. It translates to CASSLTSSAYNEQFF.

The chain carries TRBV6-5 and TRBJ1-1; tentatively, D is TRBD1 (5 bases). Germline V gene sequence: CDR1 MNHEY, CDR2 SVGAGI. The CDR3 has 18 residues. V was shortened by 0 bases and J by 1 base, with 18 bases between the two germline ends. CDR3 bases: TGTGCCAGCAGTTACTCTCTGCCCGGGGCCAGCTCGAACACTGAAGCTTTCTTT. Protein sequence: CASSYSLPGASSNTEAFF.